The clone carrying this T cell receptor beta chain occurred a few times. Its target is unknown. Measured with immunoSEQ multiplex PCR; TCRdb has only the in-frame clones, and not every one. The sample consists of tens of thousands of clones, roughly 84% of them appearing once. This entry comes from a study of a mutant IDH1 vaccine in newly diagnosed glioma. Study-wide context: Either 4-6 weeks after radiotherapy alone or alongside temozolomide, vaccination was begun. Every participant had undergone radiotherapy, temozolomide, or both before, and most underwent both. Study results and limitations: Vaccination induced immune responses in approximately 93% of patients.

V lost 0 bases and J 2 bases, leaving 8 bases between the germline ends. CDR1 is SGHTA, CDR2 FQGNSA, per germline. The CDR3 is 14 residues long. Time point defined: week 11, during vaccination. A 20-mer mutant IDH1 peptide at 300 ug was injected subcutaneously with topical imiquimod. New WHO grade 3 or 4 astrocytomas that were IDH1-mutant and ATRX-lost had been found in donors. This clonotype originated in a man between 35 and 55 years old with glioma. J is TRBJ2-7 and V is TRBV7-2; tentatively, D is TRBD1 (6 bases). The sequencing here drew on PBMCs, taken from a glioma patient whose treatment included an IDH1 peptide vaccine. The CDR3 coding sequence is TGTGCCAGCAGCTTAGCGCAGGGGCCCTACGAGCAGTACTTC. Its protein product is CASSLAQGPYEQYF.